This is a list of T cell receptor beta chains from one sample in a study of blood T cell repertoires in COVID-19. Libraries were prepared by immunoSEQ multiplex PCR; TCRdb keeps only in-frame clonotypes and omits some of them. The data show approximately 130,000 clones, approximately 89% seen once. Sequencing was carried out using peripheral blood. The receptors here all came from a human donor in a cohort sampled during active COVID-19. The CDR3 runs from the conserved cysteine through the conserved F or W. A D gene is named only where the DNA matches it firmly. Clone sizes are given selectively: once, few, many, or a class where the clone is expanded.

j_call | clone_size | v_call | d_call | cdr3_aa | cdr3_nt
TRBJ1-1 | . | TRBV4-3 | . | CASSQVGRGTEAFF | TGCGCCAGCAGCCAAGTAGGTCGGGGCACTGAAGCTTTCTTT
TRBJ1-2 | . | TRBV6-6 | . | CASSPISPYGYTF | TGTGCCAGCAGTCCCATTTCCCCCTATGGCTACACCTTC
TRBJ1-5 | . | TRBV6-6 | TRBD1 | CASRRQGARDNQPQHF | TGTGCCAGCAGGCGACAGGGGGCGCGTGACAATCAGCCCCAGCATTTT
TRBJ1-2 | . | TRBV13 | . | CASSPGSGGGYGYTF | TGTGCCAGCAGCCCGGGATCGGGAGGGGGCTATGGCTACACCTTC
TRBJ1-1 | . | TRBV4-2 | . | CASSRGTGVNTEAFF | TGTGCCAGCAGCCGAGGTACCGGGGTGAACACTGAAGCTTTCTTT
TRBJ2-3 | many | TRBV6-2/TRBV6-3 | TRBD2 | CASSYTAGGTDTQYF | TGTGCCAGCAGTTATACAGCGGGAGGGACAGATACGCAGTATTTT
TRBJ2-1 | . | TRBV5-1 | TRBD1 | CASSKTIKGQGAGEQFF | TGCGCCAGCAGCAAGACAATTAAGGGACAGGGGGCAGGTGAGCAGTTCTTC
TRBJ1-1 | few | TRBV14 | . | CASSQDRGSPEAFF | TGTGCCAGCAGCCAAGACAGGGGATCTCCTGAAGCTTTCTTT
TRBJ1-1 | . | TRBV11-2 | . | CASSQVTTEAFF | TGTGCCAGCAGCCAGGTCACCACTGAAGCTTTCTTT
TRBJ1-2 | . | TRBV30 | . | CAWSLADRFVPGYTF | TGTGCCTGGAGTCTAGCTGACAGGTTCGTCCCTGGCTACACCTTC
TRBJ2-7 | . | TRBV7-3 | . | CASSLGGNSEQYF | TGTGCCAGCAGCCTAGGGGGTAACTCAGAGCAGTACTTC
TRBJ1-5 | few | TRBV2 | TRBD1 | CASSGDSYSNQPQHF | TGTGCCAGCAGTGGGGACAGCTATAGCAATCAGCCCCAGCATTTT
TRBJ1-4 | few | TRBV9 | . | CASSVSSGLRGEKLFF | TGTGCCAGCAGCGTCAGTTCGGGCCTCAGGGGCGAAAAACTGTTTTTT
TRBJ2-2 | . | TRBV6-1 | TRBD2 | CASSESVLADLHRGAVF | TGTGCCAGCAGTGAATCTGTCCTAGCGGACCTACACCGGGGAGCTGTTTTT
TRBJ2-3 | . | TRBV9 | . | CASSVAGVASTDTQYF | TGTGCCAGCAGCGTAGCCGGGGTGGCTAGCACAGATACGCAGTATTTT
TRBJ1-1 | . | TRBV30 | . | CAWDTQLVYSGEAFF | TGTGCCTGGGACACTCAACTAGTCTACTCCGGTGAAGCTTTCTTT
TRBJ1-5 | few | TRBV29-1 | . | CSVEDEGRRQPGNQPQHF | TGCAGCGTTGAAGATGAGGGAAGGCGGCAGCCTGGAAATCAGCCCCAGCATTTT
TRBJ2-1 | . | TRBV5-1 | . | CASSPTSTYVDEQFF | TGCGCCAGCAGCCCGACTAGTACATATGTCGATGAGCAGTTCTTC
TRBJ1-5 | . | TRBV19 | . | CASSGDGLPRLPQHF | TGTGCCAGTTCCGGGGATGGGCTTCCCCGGCTTCCCCAGCATTTT
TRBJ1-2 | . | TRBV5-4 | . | CASSLDQGIYGYTF | TGTGCCAGCAGCTTGGACCAGGGGATCTATGGCTACACCTTC
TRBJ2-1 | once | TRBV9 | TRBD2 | CASSSTGSGSAHEQFF | TGTGCCAGCAGCTCCACGGGTAGCGGGAGCGCCCATGAGCAGTTCTTC
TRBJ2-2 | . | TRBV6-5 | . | CASGGNPGELFF | TGTGCCAGCGGGGGGAACCCCGGGGAGCTGTTTTTT
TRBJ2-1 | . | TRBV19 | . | CASRMTTEYNEQFF | TGTGCCAGTAGGATGACGACTGAATACAATGAGCAGTTCTTC
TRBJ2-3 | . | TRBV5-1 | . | CASSLAQRTGWTDTQYF | TGCGCCAGCAGCTTGGCCCAGAGAACAGGGTGGACAGATACGCAGTATTTT
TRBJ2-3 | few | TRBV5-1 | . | CASSSGDTQYF | TGCGCCAGCAGCTCGGGGGATACGCAGTATTTT
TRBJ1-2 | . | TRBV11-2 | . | CASSLDPTANYGYTF | TGTGCCAGCAGCCTAGACCCGACAGCAAACTATGGCTACACCTTC
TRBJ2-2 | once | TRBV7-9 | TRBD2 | CASSPRGLAGTGELFF | TGTGCCAGCAGCCCTCGGGGACTAGCGGGAACCGGGGAGCTGTTTTTT
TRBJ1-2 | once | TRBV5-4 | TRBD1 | CASSRDRDWGYTF | TGTGCCAGCAGTCGAGACAGGGATTGGGGCTACACCTTC
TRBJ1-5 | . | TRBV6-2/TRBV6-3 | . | CASSSTGSNQPQHF | TGTGCCAGCAGTTCGACAGGTAGCAATCAGCCCCAGCATTTT
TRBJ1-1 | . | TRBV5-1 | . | CARRPRWGGDTEAFF | TGCGCCCGCAGGCCCCGGTGGGGGGGGGACACTGAAGCTTTCTTT
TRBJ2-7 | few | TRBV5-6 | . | CASSQIKTPNTYEQYF | TGTGCCAGCAGCCAAATAAAGACTCCTAACACCTACGAGCAGTACTTC
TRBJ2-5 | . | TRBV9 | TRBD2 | CASSGGLAGQETQYF | TGTGCCAGCAGCGGGGGACTAGCGGGCCAAGAGACCCAGTACTTC
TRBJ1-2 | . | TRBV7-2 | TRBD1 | CASSLGQGAGGYTF | TGTGCCAGCAGCTTAGGACAGGGGGCAGGCGGCTACACCTTC
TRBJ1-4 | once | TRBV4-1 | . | CASSQGAGVTNEKLFF | TGCGCCAGCAGCCAGGGCGCGGGCGTTACTAATGAAAAACTGTTTTTT
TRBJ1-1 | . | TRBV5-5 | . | CASSLAYRENGFF | TGTGCCAGCAGCTTGGCCTACAGGGAAAATGGTTTCTTT
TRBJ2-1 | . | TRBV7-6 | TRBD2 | CASSLAGTSSYNEQFF | TGTGCCAGCAGCTTAGCCGGGACTAGTTCCTACAATGAGCAGTTCTTC
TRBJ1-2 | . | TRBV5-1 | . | CASSLVQGDGYTF | TGCGCCAGCAGCTTGGTGCAGGGTGACGGCTACACCTTC
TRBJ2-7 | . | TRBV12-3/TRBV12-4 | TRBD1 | CASLRTGFYEQYF | TGTGCCAGCCTACGGACAGGGTTTTACGAGCAGTACTTC
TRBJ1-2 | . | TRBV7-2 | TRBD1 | CASNRGGGQGSGYTF | TGTGCCAGCAACCGGGGTGGAGGACAGGGGAGTGGCTACACCTTC
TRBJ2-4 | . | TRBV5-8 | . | CASTLRPILLAKNIQYF | TGTGCCAGCACCCTGCGGCCGATCTTACTAGCCAAAAACATTCAGTACTTC
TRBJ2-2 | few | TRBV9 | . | CASSVEGGRHTGELFF | TGTGCCAGCAGCGTAGAAGGAGGGCGTCACACCGGGGAGCTGTTTTTT
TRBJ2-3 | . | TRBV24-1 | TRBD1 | CATSERGRWPKTSTDTQYF | TGTGCCACCAGTGAGAGGGGGCGTTGGCCGAAAACTAGCACAGATACGCAGTATTTT
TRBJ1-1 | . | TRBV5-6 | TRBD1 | CASSVTGFSFEAFF | TGTGCCAGCAGCGTGACAGGGTTTTCTTTTGAAGCTTTCTTT
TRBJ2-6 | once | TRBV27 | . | CASSLEGLKSGANVLTF | TGTGCCAGCAGTTTGGAGGGGCTGAAGTCTGGGGCCAACGTCCTGACTTTC
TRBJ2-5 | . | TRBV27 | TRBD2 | CASSWTSGRQETQYF | TGTGCCAGCAGTTGGACTAGCGGGAGACAAGAGACCCAGTACTTC
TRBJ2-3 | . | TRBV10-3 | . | CAANRGGEGTQYF | TGTGCCGCCAACAGGGGGGGGGAAGGTACGCAGTATTTT
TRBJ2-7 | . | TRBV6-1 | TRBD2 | CASSEASLAGGYEQYF | TGTGCCAGCAGTGAAGCGAGCCTAGCGGGGGGATACGAGCAGTACTTC
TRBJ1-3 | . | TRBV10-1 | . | CASSEYALRGSPGQGSGNTIYF | TGCGCCAGCAGTGAGTATGCCCTACGAGGTAGCCCGGGACAAGGGAGCGGAAACACCATATATTTT
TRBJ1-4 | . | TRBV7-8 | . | CASSLAMRSQRGSEKLFF | TGTGCCAGCAGCTTAGCCATGAGGTCCCAAAGGGGAAGTGAAAAACTGTTTTTT
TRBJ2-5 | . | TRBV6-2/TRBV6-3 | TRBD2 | CASSPSGLATETQYF | TGTGCCAGCAGTCCATCGGGACTAGCGACCGAGACCCAGTACTTC
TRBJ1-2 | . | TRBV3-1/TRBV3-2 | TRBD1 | CASSHGGATGISGYTF | TGTGCCAGCAGCCACGGGGGGGCGACAGGGATCTCCGGCTACACCTTC
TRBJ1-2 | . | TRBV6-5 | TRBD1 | CATREGAKGYTF | TGTGCCACCAGGGAGGGGGCGAAAGGCTACACCTTC
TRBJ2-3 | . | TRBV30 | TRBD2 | CAWSSGRLAGVQYF | TGTGCCTGGAGCTCCGGCCGACTAGCGGGAGTACAGTATTTT
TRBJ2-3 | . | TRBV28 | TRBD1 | CASRGYGTGLDTQYF | TGTGCCAGCAGGGGTTACGGGACAGGGTTAGATACGCAGTATTTT
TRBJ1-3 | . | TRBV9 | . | CASSPDILSGNTIYF | TGTGCCAGCAGCCCGGACATTCTCTCTGGAAACACCATATATTTT
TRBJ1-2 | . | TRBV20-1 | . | CSASLGAGGYTF | TGCAGTGCTAGTCTAGGGGCCGGAGGCTACACCTTC
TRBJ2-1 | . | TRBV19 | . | CASSGWGDEQFF | TGTGCCAGTAGTGGGTGGGGGGATGAGCAGTTCTTC
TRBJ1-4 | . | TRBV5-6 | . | CASSFLRDISEKLFF | TGTGCCAGCAGCTTTCTCCGGGACATCTCTGAAAAACTGTTTTTT